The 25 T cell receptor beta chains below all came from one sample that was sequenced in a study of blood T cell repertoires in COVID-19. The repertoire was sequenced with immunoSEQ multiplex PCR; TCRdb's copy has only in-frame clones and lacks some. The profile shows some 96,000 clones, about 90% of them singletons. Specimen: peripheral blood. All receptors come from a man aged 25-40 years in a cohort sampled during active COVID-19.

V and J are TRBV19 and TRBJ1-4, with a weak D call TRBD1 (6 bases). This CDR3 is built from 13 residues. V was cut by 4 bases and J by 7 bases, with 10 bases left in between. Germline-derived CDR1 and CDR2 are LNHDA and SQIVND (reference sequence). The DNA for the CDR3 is TGTGCCAGTAGTAGTGGACAGCGTGAAAAACTGTTTTTT. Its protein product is CASSSGQREKLFF.

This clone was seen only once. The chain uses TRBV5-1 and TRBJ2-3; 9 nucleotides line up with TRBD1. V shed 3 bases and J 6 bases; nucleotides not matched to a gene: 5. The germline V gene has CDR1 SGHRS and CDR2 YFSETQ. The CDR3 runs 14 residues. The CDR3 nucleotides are TGCGCCAGCAGCTGGGGGACAGGGTCTGATACGCAGTATTTT. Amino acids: CASSWGTGSDTQYF.

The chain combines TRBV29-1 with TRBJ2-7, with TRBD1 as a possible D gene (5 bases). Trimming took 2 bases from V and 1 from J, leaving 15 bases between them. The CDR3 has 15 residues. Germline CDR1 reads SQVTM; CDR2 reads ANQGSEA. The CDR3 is CSVELSRTSSYEQYF. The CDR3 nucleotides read TGCAGCGTTGAACTCAGTCGGACAAGTTCCTACGAGCAGTACTTC.

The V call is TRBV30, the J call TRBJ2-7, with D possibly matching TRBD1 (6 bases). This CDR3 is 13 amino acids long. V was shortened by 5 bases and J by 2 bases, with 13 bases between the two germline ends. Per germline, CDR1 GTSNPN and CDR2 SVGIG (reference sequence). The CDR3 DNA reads TGTGCCTGGGCAATAACAGGGACCTACGAGCAGTACTTC. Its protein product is CAWAITGTYEQYF.

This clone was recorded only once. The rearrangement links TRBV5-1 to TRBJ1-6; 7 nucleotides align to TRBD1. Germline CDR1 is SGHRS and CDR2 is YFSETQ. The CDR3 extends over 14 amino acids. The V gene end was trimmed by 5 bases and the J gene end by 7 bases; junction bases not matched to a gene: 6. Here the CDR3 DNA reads TGCGCCAGCAGTCACGGGACAGAAAATTCACCCCTCCACTTT. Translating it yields CASSHGTENSPLHF.

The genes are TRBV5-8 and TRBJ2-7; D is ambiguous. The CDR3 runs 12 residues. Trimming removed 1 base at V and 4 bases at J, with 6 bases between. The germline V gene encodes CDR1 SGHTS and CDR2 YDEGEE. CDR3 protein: CASSLNGYEQYF. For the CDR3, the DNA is TGTGCCAGCAGCTTGAACGGGTACGAGCAGTACTTC.

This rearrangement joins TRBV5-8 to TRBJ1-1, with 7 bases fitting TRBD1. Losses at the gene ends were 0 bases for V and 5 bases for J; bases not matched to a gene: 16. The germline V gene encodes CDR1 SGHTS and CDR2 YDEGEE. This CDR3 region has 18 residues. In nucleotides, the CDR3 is TGTGCCAGCAGCTTGGGAAGGACCTCCGGCAGGGGGGAAACTGAAGCTTTCTTT. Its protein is CASSLGRTSGRGETEAFF.

CDR3 nucleotides: TGTGCCAGTAGTATAGATACCAGTCAGCCCCAGCATTTT. Translated: CASSIDTSQPQHF. The chain employs TRBV19 and TRBJ1-5; D remains unclear. Germline values: CDR1 LNHDA, CDR2 SQIVND (reference sequence). Trimming pared 0 bases from V and 6 bases from J, leaving 6 bases between. The CDR3 is 13 residues long.

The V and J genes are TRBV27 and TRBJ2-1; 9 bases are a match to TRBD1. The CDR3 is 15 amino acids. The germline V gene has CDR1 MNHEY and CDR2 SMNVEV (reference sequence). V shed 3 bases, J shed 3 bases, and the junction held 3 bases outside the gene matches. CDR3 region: CASSFRDRDYNEQFF. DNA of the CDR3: TGTGCCAGCAGTTTTCGGGACAGGGACTACAATGAGCAGTTCTTC.

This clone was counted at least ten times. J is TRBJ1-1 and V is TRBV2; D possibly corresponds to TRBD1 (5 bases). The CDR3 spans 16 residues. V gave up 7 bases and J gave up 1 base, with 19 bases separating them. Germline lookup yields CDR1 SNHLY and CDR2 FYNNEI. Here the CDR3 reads CASILNQGLGNTEAFF. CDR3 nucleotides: TGTGCCAGCATCCTGAACCAGGGTCTGGGGAACACTGAAGCTTTCTTT.

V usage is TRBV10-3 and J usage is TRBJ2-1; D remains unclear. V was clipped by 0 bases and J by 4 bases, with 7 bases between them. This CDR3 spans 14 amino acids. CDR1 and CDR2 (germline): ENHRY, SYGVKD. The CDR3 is CAISESNNYNEQFF. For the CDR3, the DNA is TGTGCCATCAGTGAGTCGAACAATTACAATGAGCAGTTCTTC.

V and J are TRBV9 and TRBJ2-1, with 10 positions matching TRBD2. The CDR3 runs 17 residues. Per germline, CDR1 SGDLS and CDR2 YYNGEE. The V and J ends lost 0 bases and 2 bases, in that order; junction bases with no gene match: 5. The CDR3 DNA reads TGTGCCAGCAGCGTAGGTATCAGCGGGGGGGCCTACAATGAGCAGTTCTTC. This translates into CASSVGISGGAYNEQFF.

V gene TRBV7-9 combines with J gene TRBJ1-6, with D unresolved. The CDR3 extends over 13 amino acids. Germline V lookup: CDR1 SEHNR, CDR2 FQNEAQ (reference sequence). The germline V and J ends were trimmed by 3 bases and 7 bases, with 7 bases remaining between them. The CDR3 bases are TGTGCCAGCAGCTTCGGAGGGAATTCACCCCTCCACTTT. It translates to CASSFGGNSPLHF.

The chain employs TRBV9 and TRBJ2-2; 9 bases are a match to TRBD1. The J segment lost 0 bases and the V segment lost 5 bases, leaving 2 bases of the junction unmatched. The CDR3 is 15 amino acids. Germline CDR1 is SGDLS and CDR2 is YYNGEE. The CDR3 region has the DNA TGTGCCAGCAGTAGACAGGGGGCGAACACCGGGGAGCTGTTTTTT. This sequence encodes CASSRQGANTGELFF.

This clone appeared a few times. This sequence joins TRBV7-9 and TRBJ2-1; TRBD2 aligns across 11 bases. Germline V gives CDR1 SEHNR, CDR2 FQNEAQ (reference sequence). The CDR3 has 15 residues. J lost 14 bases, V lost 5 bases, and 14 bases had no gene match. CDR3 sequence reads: CASSRGASGGPWKFF. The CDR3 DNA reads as TGTGCCAGCAGCAGGGGAGCTAGCGGGGGGCCCTGGAAGTTCTTC. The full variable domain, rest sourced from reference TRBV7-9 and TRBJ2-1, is DTGVSQNPRHKITKRGQNVTFRCDPISEHNRLYWYRQTLGQGPEFLTYFQNEAQLEKSRLLSDRFSAERPKGSFSTLEIQRTEQGDSAMYLCASSRGASGGPWKFFGPGTRLTVL.

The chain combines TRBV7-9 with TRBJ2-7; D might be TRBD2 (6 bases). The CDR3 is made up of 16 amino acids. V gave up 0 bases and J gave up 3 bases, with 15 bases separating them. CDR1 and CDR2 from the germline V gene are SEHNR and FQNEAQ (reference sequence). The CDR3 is CASSLAPRDQNYEQYF. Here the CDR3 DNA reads TGTGCCAGCAGCTTAGCGCCGCGGGATCAAAACTACGAGCAGTACTTC.

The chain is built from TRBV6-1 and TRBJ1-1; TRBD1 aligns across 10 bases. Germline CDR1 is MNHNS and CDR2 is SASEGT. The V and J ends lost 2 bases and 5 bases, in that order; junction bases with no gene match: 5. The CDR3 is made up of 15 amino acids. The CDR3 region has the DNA TGTGCCAGCAGTGAACCCGACAGGGGGCTGACTGAAGCTTTCTTT. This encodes CASSEPDRGLTEAFF.

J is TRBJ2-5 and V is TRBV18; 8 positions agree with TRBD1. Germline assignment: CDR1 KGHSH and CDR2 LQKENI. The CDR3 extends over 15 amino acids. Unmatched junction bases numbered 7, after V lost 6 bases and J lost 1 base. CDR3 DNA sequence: TGTGCCAGCTCGCGAAGTACAGGGGGCCAAGAGACCCAGTACTTC. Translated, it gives CASSRSTGGQETQYF.

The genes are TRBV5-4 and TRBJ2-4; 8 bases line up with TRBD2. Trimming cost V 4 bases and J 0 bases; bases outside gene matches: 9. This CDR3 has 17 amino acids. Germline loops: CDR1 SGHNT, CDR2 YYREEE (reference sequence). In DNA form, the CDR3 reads TGTGCCAGCAGCATACAAGCGGGGGCGTTAGCCAAAAACATTCAGTACTTC. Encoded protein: CASSIQAGALAKNIQYF. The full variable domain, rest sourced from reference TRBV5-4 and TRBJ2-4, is ETGVTQSPTHLIKTRGQQVTLRCSSQSGHNTVSWYQQALGQGPQFIFQYYREEENGRGNFPPRFSGLQFPNYSSELNVNALELDDSALYLCASSIQAGALAKNIQYFGAGTRLSVL.

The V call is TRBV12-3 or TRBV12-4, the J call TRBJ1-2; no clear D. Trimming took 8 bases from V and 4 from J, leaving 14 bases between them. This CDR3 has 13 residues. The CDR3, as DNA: TGTGCCAGCGGGAGGGCGCCGATCTATGGCTACACCTTC. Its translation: CASGRAPIYGYTF.

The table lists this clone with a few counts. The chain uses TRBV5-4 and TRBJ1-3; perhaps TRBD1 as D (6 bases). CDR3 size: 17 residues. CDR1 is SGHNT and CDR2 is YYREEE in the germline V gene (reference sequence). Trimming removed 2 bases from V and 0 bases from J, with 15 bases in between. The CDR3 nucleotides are TGTGCCAGCAGCTTAGTGTCAGGGGTTAGCTCTGGAAACACCATATATTTT. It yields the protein CASSLVSGVSSGNTIYF.

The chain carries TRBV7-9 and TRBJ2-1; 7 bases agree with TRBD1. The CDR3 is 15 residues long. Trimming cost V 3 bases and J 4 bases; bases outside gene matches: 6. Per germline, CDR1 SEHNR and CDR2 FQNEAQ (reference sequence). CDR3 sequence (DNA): TGTGCCAGCAGCTTTGGCAGGGGGACATACAATGAGCAGTTCTTC. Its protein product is CASSFGRGTYNEQFF.

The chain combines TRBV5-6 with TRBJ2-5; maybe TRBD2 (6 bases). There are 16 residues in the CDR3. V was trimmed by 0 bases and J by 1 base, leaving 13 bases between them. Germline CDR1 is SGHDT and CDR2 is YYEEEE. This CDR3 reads CASSLVGTQLQETQYF. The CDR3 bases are TGTGCCAGCAGCTTGGTGGGGACTCAGCTCCAAGAGACCCAGTACTTC.

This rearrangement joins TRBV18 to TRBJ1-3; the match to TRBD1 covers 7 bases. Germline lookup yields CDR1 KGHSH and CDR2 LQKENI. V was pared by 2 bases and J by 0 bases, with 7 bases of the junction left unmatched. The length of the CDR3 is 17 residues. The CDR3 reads CASSPTGTASSGNTIYF. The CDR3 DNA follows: TGTGCCAGCTCACCAACGGGGACAGCGAGCTCTGGAAACACCATATATTTT.

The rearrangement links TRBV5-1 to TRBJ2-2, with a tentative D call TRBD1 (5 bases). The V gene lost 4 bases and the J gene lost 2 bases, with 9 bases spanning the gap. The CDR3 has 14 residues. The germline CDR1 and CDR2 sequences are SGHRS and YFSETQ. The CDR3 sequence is CASSETVNTGELFF. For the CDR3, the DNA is TGCGCCAGCAGCGAGACAGTTAACACCGGGGAGCTGTTTTTT.